The 26 T cell receptor beta chains presented below share a single source sample, sequenced in a study of early T cells in non-severe SARS-CoV-2 infection. TCRdb re-analysed the 5' RACE reads in MiXCR, keeping a single row per CDR3 protein. This sample has over 75,000 distinct CDR3 sequences; around 13% occur once, and the top ten carry approximately 2%. Material for sequencing was whole blood. The origin of the receptors is an adult who was a healthcare worker with PCR-confirmed SARS-CoV-2 infection or an uninfected control (not recorded which).

In its sample, this clonotype was seen many times. The chain recombines TRBV28 with TRBJ2-5; 8 bases align to TRBD2. Unmatched junction bases numbered 8, after V lost 6 bases and J lost 2 bases. This CDR3 spans 15 amino acids. Germline V gives CDR1 MDHEN, CDR2 SYDVKM. In nucleotides, the CDR3 is TGTGCCAGCAGACGGGGGGGGACCACGCAAGAGACCCAGTACTTC. Encoded protein: CASRRGGTTQETQYF.

This clonotype is a singleton in its sample. Since a much larger clone is just one base distant, this may be a read error. V and J are TRBV27 and TRBJ2-1, with D perhaps TRBD1 (5 bases). Germline values: CDR1 MNHEY, CDR2 SMNVEV (reference sequence). The length of the CDR3 is 19 residues. CDR3 sequence: CASSPGQGVVSRSYNEQIF. CDR3 sequence (DNA): TGTGCCAGCTCCCCCGGCCAGGGTGTAGTGTCTCGGTCCTACAATGAGCAGATCTTC.

This clonotype was recorded at least ten times. V usage is TRBV7-6 and J usage is TRBJ2-3; 8 bases align to TRBD2. The CDR3 contains 16 residues. Germline assignment: CDR1 SGHVS and CDR2 FNYEAQ. The V gene end was trimmed by 5 bases and the J gene end by 2 bases; junction bases not matched to a gene: 9. The CDR3 DNA reads as TGTGCCAGCAGCCTCCCGGGGGGGGGACCCACAGATACGCAGTATTTT. This codes for CASSLPGGGPTDTQYF. The full variable domain, rest sourced from reference TRBV7-6 and TRBJ2-3, is GAGVSQSPRYKVTKRGQDVALRCDPISGHVSLYWYRQALGQGPEFLTYFNYEAQQDKSGLPNDRFSAERPEGSISTLTIQRTEQRDSAMYRCASSLPGGGPTDTQYFGPGTRLTVL.

The chain employs TRBV18 and TRBJ2-5; D is ambiguous. This CDR3 has 13 residues. Germline V gives CDR1 KGHSH, CDR2 LQKENI. V lost 2 bases to trimming and J lost 5 bases, with 9 bases between them. CDR3 sequence: CASSPLLGETQYF. Here the CDR3 DNA reads TGTGCCAGCTCACCATTGCTGGGGGAGACCCAGTACTTC. The variable domain in full, with the rest retrieved from reference TRBV18 and TRBJ2-5, is NAGVMQNPRHLVRRRGQEARLRCSPMKGHSHVYWYRQLPEEGLKFMVYLQKENIIDESGMPKERFSAEFPKEGPSILRIQQVVRGDSAAYFCASSPLLGETQYFGPGTRLLVL.

This clonotype was seen many times. The chain carries TRBV3-1 and TRBJ1-1, with no clear D. The V end was cut by 2 bases, the J end by 4 bases, with 11 bases between. The germline V gene has CDR1 LGHDT and CDR2 YNNKEL (reference sequence). The CDR3 consists of 14 residues. Written as DNA, the CDR3 is TGTGCCAGCAGCCAACTTCGGTCGAGCACTGAAGCTTTCTTT. Translated, it gives CASSQLRSSTEAFF.

The chain recombines TRBV18 with TRBJ1-1, with D tentatively TRBD1 (6 bases). V was shortened by 6 bases and J by 8 bases, with 7 bases between the two germline ends. The CDR3 runs 10 residues. CDR1 KGHSH and CDR2 LQKENI come from the germline V gene. CDR3 bases: TGTGCCAGCTCGGGACACGAAGCTTTCTTT. Protein sequence: CASSGHEAFF.

The CDR3 region is CASSQETGLATQYF. CDR3 DNA sequence: TGCGCCAGCAGCCAAGAGACGGGACTAGCTACGCAGTATTTT. The rearrangement uses TRBV4-1 and TRBJ2-3; 9 bases map to TRBD2. Trimming cost V 0 bases and J 8 bases; bases outside gene matches: 3. Per the germline V gene, CDR1 is MGHRA and CDR2 is YSYEKL. The CDR3 has 14 residues.

J is TRBJ2-3 and V is TRBV11-2; 11 bases line up with TRBD2. Looked up from germline, CDR1 is SGHAT and CDR2 is FQNNGV. After removal of 4 bases from V and 5 bases from J, the junction contained 8 bases not matched to a gene. The CDR3 covers 16 residues. The CDR3 nucleotides read TGTGCCAGCAGCTCCCTAGCGGGGGGCGAGGAAGATACGCAGTATTTT. This sequence encodes CASSSLAGGEEDTQYF.

This clonotype appeared a few times. The chain combines TRBV3-1 with TRBJ1-2, with 7 bases fitting TRBD1. The V and J ends lost 1 base and 4 bases, in that order; junction bases with no gene match: 0. The germline gives CDR1 LGHDT, CDR2 YNNKEL (reference sequence). This CDR3 comprises 13 residues. CDR3 loop: CASSQGDSYGYTF. CDR3 nucleotide sequence: TGTGCCAGCAGCCAAGGGGACAGCTATGGCTACACCTTC.

This clonotype was counted only a few times. The chain carries TRBV25-1 and TRBJ1-4, with TRBD1 matching 8 bases. Germline CDR1 reads MGHDK; CDR2 reads SYGVNS. The junction had 4 bases not matched to a gene; V was cut back by 9 bases and J by 4 bases. This CDR3 region has 13 residues. For the CDR3, the DNA is TGTGCCAGACCGACAGGGGATAATGAAAAACTGTTTTTT. Its protein is CARPTGDNEKLFF.

This clonotype has ten or more counts. This chain links TRBV6-5 with TRBJ2-3, with 8 bases identical to TRBD2. The V and J ends lost 2 bases and 4 bases, in that order; junction bases with no gene match: 8. The length of the CDR3 is 16 residues. Per germline, CDR1 MNHEY and CDR2 SVGAGI. The CDR3 protein is CASSYVKRGTADTQYF. CDR3 DNA: TGTGCCAGCAGTTACGTTAAGCGGGGGACGGCAGATACGCAGTATTTT.

Comment on this clonotype: One end of the junction fails to match germline, which may point to a read error. The CDR3 region is CASSQLAGGNSYNEQLF. CDR3 coding DNA: TGTGCCAGCAGTCAACTAGCGGGGGGAAACTCCTACAATGAGCAGTTATTC. The chain joins TRBV6-2 or TRBV6-3 to TRBJ2-1, with 12 bases fitting TRBD2. In germline, CDR1 is MNHEY, CDR2 SVGEGT. The CDR3 consists of 17 residues.

This clonotype was recorded a few times. The rearrangement uses TRBV11-2 and TRBJ1-1; D unclear. Trimming left V 2 bases short and J 4 bases short, with 5 bases between. This CDR3 spans 12 amino acids. The germline CDR1 and CDR2 sequences are SGHAT and FQNNGV. CDR3 DNA: TGTGCCAGCAGCTTACAGAGCACTGAAGCTTTCTTT. It is translated as CASSLQSTEAFF.

The CDR3 DNA is TGTGCCAGCAGCCAAGGGCCAGGGTTAAGCACCGGGGAGCTGTTTTTT. This codes for CASSQGPGLSTGELFF. This chain connects TRBV3-1 to TRBJ2-2; the D gene is possibly TRBD1 (5 bases). In germline, CDR1 is LGHDT, CDR2 YNNKEL (reference sequence). Trimming removed 1 base from V and 4 bases from J, with 13 bases in between. The CDR3 is 16 amino acids. Looking up the rest from reference TRBV3-1 and TRBJ2-2 gives the full variable domain: DTAVSQTPKYLVTQMGNDKSIKCEQNLGHDTMYWYKQDSKKFLKIMFSYNNKELIINETVPNRFSPKSPDKAHLNLHINSLELGDSAVYFCASSQGPGLSTGELFFGEGSRLTVL.

This clonotype was observed many times. V gene TRBV28 combines with J gene TRBJ2-1, with 9 bases lining up with TRBD2. Germline V gene sequence: CDR1 MDHEN, CDR2 SYDVKM. The CDR3 covers 16 residues. The ends lost 4 bases at V and 2 bases at J; junction bases unmatched: 6. The CDR3 loop reads CASSSSGGPTYNEQFF. CDR3 coding DNA: TGTGCCAGCAGTTCGAGCGGGGGGCCAACCTACAATGAGCAGTTCTTC.

This clonotype was seen many times. The J gene is TRBJ2-1, the V gene TRBV7-2; 14 nucleotides align to TRBD2. The trim removed 5 bases at V and 1 base at J, leaving 13 bases unmatched. Germline-derived CDR1 and CDR2 are SGHTA and FQGNSA. The CDR3 has 20 amino acids. The CDR3 nucleotides are TGTGCCAGCAGCCGTCCGGGACTAGCGGGGGTAGGTGGGTCCTACAATGAGCAGTTCTTC. Its translation is CASSRPGLAGVGGSYNEQFF.

The V and J genes are TRBV18 and TRBJ1-5; D gene ambiguous. CDR1 and CDR2 from the germline V gene are KGHSH and LQKENI. The ends were cut back, 6 bases at V and 1 base at J, with 10 bases in the middle. CDR3 size: 14 residues. The CDR3 sequence: CASSVTLSNQPQHF. The CDR3 DNA sequence: TGTGCCAGCTCCGTGACTTTAAGCAATCAGCCCCAGCATTTT.

V is TRBV28 and J is TRBJ2-3; TRBD1 matches 8 bases. V trimming: 3 bases; J trimming: 8 bases; junction bases outside the gene matches: 22. The CDR3 totals 19 residues. Looked up from germline, CDR1 is MDHEN and CDR2 is SYDVKM. CDR3 sequence (DNA): TGTGCCAGCAGTTTTAGCTCCTCGGACCAGGGGGCCATGATGGGTACGCAGTATTTT. Residues: CASSFSSSDQGAMMGTQYF.

This rearrangement joins TRBV6-5 to TRBJ2-3; 8 positions agree with TRBD2. The trim removed 4 bases at V and 2 bases at J, leaving 11 bases unmatched. Germline V lookup: CDR1 MNHEY, CDR2 SVGAGI. The CDR3 sequence is 17 residues long. The CDR3 region has the DNA TGTGCCAGCAGTTCCTCAAGGCTAGCGGGCAACACAGATACGCAGTATTTT. Protein: CASSSSRLAGNTDTQYF.

This chain uses TRBV5-1 with TRBJ1-4; TRBD1 is a possible D gene (6 bases). Trimming shortened V by 4 bases and J by 0 bases, and 10 bases separated the two germline ends. CDR1 SGHRS and CDR2 YFSETQ come from the germline V gene. This CDR3 has 15 amino acids. CDR3 region: CASSRQEATNEKLFF. CDR3 DNA sequence: TGCGCCAGCAGCCGACAGGAGGCAACTAATGAAAAACTGTTTTTT.

In this sample, this clonotype turned up a few times. The chain couples TRBV11-2 to TRBJ2-1; no reliable D call. Trimming took off 0 bases at V and 15 bases at J, with 12 bases between the two ends. There are 12 residues in the CDR3. Germline-derived CDR1 and CDR2 are SGHAT and FQNNGV. CDR3 in amino acids: CASSLEARTRFF. DNA for the CDR3: TGTGCCAGCAGCTTAGAAGCCCGCACCCGGTTCTTC. The full variable domain, with the rest looked up from reference TRBV11-2 and TRBJ2-1, is EAGVAQSPRYKIIEKRQSVAFWCNPISGHATLYWYQQILGQGPKLLIQFQNNGVVDDSQLPKDRFSAERLKGVDSTLKIQPAKLEDSAVYLCASSLEARTRFFGPGTRLTVL.

CDR3 region: CASSSGLAGGPGYNEQFF. The CDR3 nucleotides are TGTGCCAGCAGCTCGGGACTAGCGGGGGGGCCGGGGTACAATGAGCAGTTCTTC. This sequence joins TRBV7-6 and TRBJ2-1; 16 bases agree with TRBD2. Germline V CDR1 and CDR2: SGHVS, FNYEAQ. The ends lost 4 bases at V and 4 bases at J; junction bases unmatched: 7. This CDR3 is 18 amino acids long.

CDR3 bases: TGTGCCAGCAGCTTATGGGTGAACACTGAAGCTTTCTTT. Translating it yields CASSLWVNTEAFF. V is TRBV7-2 and J is TRBJ1-1; no clear D. V lost 2 bases and J 0 bases, leaving 4 bases between the germline ends. CDR1 and CDR2 (germline): SGHTA, FQGNSA. The CDR3 consists of 13 residues.

This clonotype was seen a few times. The chain employs TRBV12-3 or TRBV12-4 and TRBJ1-1; TRBD1 matches at 7 bases. Unmatched junction bases numbered 3, after V lost 5 bases and J lost 3 bases. The CDR3 is 13 residues long. CDR3 region: CASSIDRDTEAFF. The CDR3 nucleotides are TGTGCCAGCAGTATTGACAGGGACACTGAAGCTTTCTTT.

This clonotype was detected a few times. Compared with germline, one end of the junction differs, possibly owing to a read error. The V gene is TRBV29-1, the J gene TRBJ2-2; D not resolved. The CDR3 loop spans 13 amino acids. Germline CDR1 is SQVTM and CDR2 is ANQGSEA. CDR3 region: CSFDRAGTGELFF. CDR3 bases: TGCAGCTTTGATAGGGCCGGAACCGGGGAGCTGTTTTTT.

DNA of the CDR3: TGTGCCAGCAGTTCTACGGGGGGGCAGCAAAATGAAAAACTGTTTTTT. It translates to CASSSTGGQQNEKLFF. The genes are TRBV7-3 and TRBJ1-4; perhaps TRBD1 as D (6 bases). CDR1 is SGHTA, CDR2 FQGTGA, per germline. Trimming stripped 6 bases from V and 5 bases from J, with 19 bases between. The CDR3 covers 16 residues. Full variable domain (remainder filled in from reference TRBV7-3 and TRBJ1-4): GAGVSQTPSNKVTEKGKYVELRCDPISGHTALYWYRQSLGQGPEFLIYFQGTGAADDSGLPNDRFFAVRPEGSVSTLKIQRTERGDSAVYLCASSSTGGQQNEKLFFGSGTQLSVL.